This entry lists 28 T cell receptor beta chains sequenced from one sample in a study of OX40 agonist ivuxolimab in advanced cancers. Libraries were prepared by immunoSEQ multiplex PCR; TCRdb keeps only in-frame clonotypes and omits some of them. The data contain about 34,000 clones, around 83% of them singletons. The source was CD4+ or CD8+ T cells sorted from blood, collected in a trial of the OX40 agonist ivuxolimab. Every receptor here comes from an adult with an advanced solid tumor such as melanoma, head and neck, liver or kidney cancer.

This clone was counted once. The genes are TRBV5-5 and TRBJ1-4, with D perhaps TRBD1 (5 bases). Deletions cut 5 bases from V and 8 bases from J, with 16 bases between. This CDR3 is built from 14 residues. Looked up from germline, CDR1 is SGHKS and CDR2 is YYEKEE (reference sequence). This chain's CDR3 is CASRGDRVTEKLFF. The CDR3 DNA sequence: TGTGCCAGCAGAGGGGATAGGGTTACAGAAAAACTGTTTTTT.

Notes on this clone: The sample has other DNA sequences that encode this CDR3 too. The rearrangement links TRBV7-2 to TRBJ1-1; no clear D. CDR1 is SGHTA and CDR2 is FQGNSA in the germline V gene. V was shortened by 3 bases and J by 1 base, with 9 bases between the two germline ends. This CDR3 has 14 amino acids. The CDR3 DNA reads as TGTGCCAGCAGCTTGGGCGGTAGGAACACTGAAGCTTTCTTT. Translated: CASSLGGRNTEAFF.

The chain employs TRBV2 and TRBJ2-5, with D possibly being TRBD1 (7 bases). The CDR3 covers 15 residues. Trimming cost V 6 bases and J 0 bases, with 14 bases left between them. CDR1 is SNHLY and CDR2 is FYNNEI in the germline V gene. This CDR3 reads CASSGDSGYQETQYF. CDR3 DNA sequence: TGTGCCAGCAGCGGGGACAGCGGGTACCAAGAGACCCAGTACTTC.

The chain uses TRBV5-1 and TRBJ2-5; no definite D call. Trimming pared 0 bases from V and 5 bases from J, leaving 17 bases between. The germline V gene encodes CDR1 SGHRS and CDR2 YFSETQ. The CDR3 contains 16 residues. CDR3 loop: CASSLAHQITRETQYF. As DNA, the CDR3 is TGCGCCAGCAGCTTGGCCCATCAAATAACACGGGAGACCCAGTACTTC.

The chain links TRBV11-3 to TRBJ2-3, with D tentatively TRBD2 (6 bases). V lost 0 bases and J 0 bases, leaving 7 bases between the germline ends. The CDR3 length is 15 residues. CDR1 is SGHNT, CDR2 YENEEA, per germline. Here the CDR3 DNA reads TGTGCCAGCAGCTTAGAGGAGGGAAGCACAGATACGCAGTATTTT. It yields the protein CASSLEEGSTDTQYF.

The rearrangement joins TRBV28 to TRBJ2-7; TRBD1 agrees at 10 bases. This CDR3 comprises 13 residues. Unmatched junction bases numbered 4, after V lost 6 bases and J lost 5 bases. Germline V gene sequence: CDR1 MDHEN, CDR2 SYDVKM. This CDR3 is CASSGTGVDEQYF. As DNA, the CDR3 is TGTGCCAGCAGCGGGACAGGGGTCGACGAGCAGTACTTC.

V usage is TRBV28 and J usage is TRBJ1-2; D ambiguous. The V gene lost 6 bases and the J gene lost 5 bases, with 10 bases spanning the gap. Germline lookup yields CDR1 MDHEN and CDR2 SYDVKM. CDR3 length: 12 amino acids. The CDR3 DNA is TGTGCCAGCAGCAAGGGAGGATATGGCTACACCTTC. The encoded protein is CASSKGGYGYTF.

The rearrangement uses TRBV14 and TRBJ1-2; tentative D call: TRBD1 (5 bases). This CDR3 spans 13 amino acids. The V end lost 1 base, the J end lost 7 bases, and 10 bases lay between the germline ends. Germline V gene sequence: CDR1 SGHDN, CDR2 FVKESK. For the CDR3, the DNA is TGTGCCAGCAGCCAAGTCAGGGCAACTGGCTACACCTTC. It specifies CASSQVRATGYTF.

The chain recombines TRBV5-4 with TRBJ2-7, with D perhaps matching TRBD1 (7 bases). Germline loops: CDR1 SGHNT, CDR2 YYREEE (reference sequence). Trimming shortened V by 4 bases and J by 0 bases, and 17 bases separated the two germline ends. This CDR3 region has 16 residues. CDR3 nucleotide sequence: TGTGCCAGCAGCCTAGCGACAGGGATTAGCTCCTACGAGCAGTACTTC. It specifies CASSLATGISSYEQYF.

The chain combines TRBV28 with TRBJ2-7; perhaps TRBD1 as D (6 bases). V was clipped by 5 bases and J by 5 bases, with 13 bases between them. Germline CDR1 is MDHEN and CDR2 is SYDVKM. The CDR3 length is 13 residues. The CDR3 region has the DNA TGTGCCAGCAGTGACTCCGGGACAAACGAGCAGTACTTC. Residues: CASSDSGTNEQYF.

The chain links TRBV7-9 to TRBJ2-7; 12 bases fit TRBD2. The V gene end was trimmed by 8 bases and the J gene end by 2 bases; junction bases not matched to a gene: 1. Germline-derived CDR1 and CDR2 are SEHNR and FQNEAQ (reference sequence). The CDR3 has 13 amino acids. The CDR3 coding sequence is TGTGCCAGCTCTAGCGGGGGGGCCTACGAGCAGTACTTC. Its translation is CASSSGGAYEQYF.

The chain is built from TRBV7-8 and TRBJ2-3, with TRBD2 matching 9 bases. Germline loops: CDR1 SGHVS, CDR2 FQNEAQ. Trimming took 0 bases from V and 0 from J; bases not matched to a gene: 4. This CDR3 spans 17 amino acids. CDR3 coding DNA: TGTGCCAGCAGCTTAGCTAGCGGGAGCTTGAGCACAGATACGCAGTATTTT. This gives the protein CASSLASGSLSTDTQYF.

This chain uses TRBV7-9 with TRBJ2-7, with D perhaps matching TRBD1 (5 bases). The germline gives CDR1 SEHNR, CDR2 FQNEAQ (reference sequence). The CDR3 sequence is 13 residues long. V was trimmed by 7 bases and J by 6 bases, leaving 16 bases between them. This chain's CDR3 is CASTRGSGREQYF. In DNA form, the CDR3 reads TGTGCCAGCACTCGAGGATCAGGGCGCGAGCAGTACTTC.

V is TRBV7-9 and J is TRBJ1-4; D unclear. The ends were cut back, 5 bases at V and 7 bases at J, with 20 bases in the middle. CDR1 is SEHNR, CDR2 FQNEAQ, per germline (reference sequence). The length of the CDR3 is 16 residues. The CDR3: CASSLISGLGGEKLFF. CDR3 DNA sequence: TGTGCCAGCAGCCTAATCAGCGGTCTGGGCGGTGAAAAACTGTTTTTT.

This rearrangement joins TRBV7-2 to TRBJ1-4; D is ambiguous. Germline lookup yields CDR1 SGHTA and CDR2 FQGNSA. The CDR3 is 13 residues long. Trimming left V 4 bases short and J 8 bases short, with 11 bases between. CDR3: CASSSAGWEKLFF. CDR3 sequence (DNA): TGTGCCAGCAGCTCGGCCGGCTGGGAAAAACTGTTTTTT.

This clone was found once. The V and J genes are TRBV7-7 and TRBJ1-1; 9 bases map to TRBD1. V lost 5 bases, J lost 3 bases, and 1 base stayed unmatched. CDR3 length: 13 residues. Germline CDR1 SSHAT, CDR2 FNYEAQ (reference sequence). The DNA of the CDR3 is TGTGCCAGCAGCAGGGACAGGGACACTGAAGCTTTCTTT. This codes for CASSRDRDTEAFF.

The gene calls are TRBV11-2 and TRBJ2-2; D may be TRBD1 (5 bases). The V end was cut by 3 bases, the J end by 4 bases, with 9 bases between. This CDR3 contains 14 residues. CDR1 is SGHAT and CDR2 is FQNNGV in the germline V gene. This CDR3 is CASSLAGSTGELFF. The CDR3 DNA reads TGTGCCAGCAGCTTGGCAGGGTCCACCGGGGAGCTGTTTTTT. The variable domain in full, with the rest retrieved from reference TRBV11-2 and TRBJ2-2, is EAGVAQSPRYKIIEKRQSVAFWCNPISGHATLYWYQQILGQGPKLLIQFQNNGVVDDSQLPKDRFSAERLKGVDSTLKIQPAKLEDSAVYLCASSLAGSTGELFFGEGSRLTVL.

The chain employs TRBV2 and TRBJ1-5, with D perhaps TRBD1 (5 bases). CDR1 SNHLY and CDR2 FYNNEI come from the germline V gene. Between the trimmed V and J ends, which lost 2 bases and 4 bases, there was a span of 12 bases. The CDR3 contains 15 residues. In DNA form, the CDR3 reads TGTGCCAGCAGTGAACGAGACGGGGGGAATCAGCCCCAGCATTTT. Translation: CASSERDGGNQPQHF. Full variable domain (remainder filled in from reference TRBV2 and TRBJ1-5): EPEVTQTPSHQVTQMGQEVILRCVPISNHLYFYWYRQILGQKVEFLVSFYNNEISEKSEIFDDQFSVERPDGSNFTLKIRSTKLEDSAMYFCASSERDGGNQPQHFGDGTRLSIL.

This clone was found once. The chain uses TRBV7-2 and TRBJ1-5; D not certain. Germline CDR1 and CDR2: SGHTA and FQGNSA. Trimming removed 0 bases at V and 6 bases at J, with 9 bases between. This CDR3 contains 14 residues. The CDR3 DNA follows: TGTGCCAGCAGCTTAGCTGGGGATGTTCAGCCCCAGCATTTT. It specifies CASSLAGDVQPQHF.

The chain uses TRBV30 and TRBJ2-7; D call uncertain. The CDR3 has 13 amino acids. CDR1 GTSNPN and CDR2 SVGIG come from the germline V gene (reference sequence). The V end lost 2 bases, the J end lost 4 bases, and 12 bases lay between the germline ends. CDR3 in DNA: TGTGCCTGGAGTAGTGGACCGAAGTACGAGCAGTACTTC. This translates into CAWSSGPKYEQYF.

This clone turned up a few times. The chain recombines TRBV2 with TRBJ1-5, with D unresolved. CDR1 SNHLY and CDR2 FYNNEI come from the germline V gene. V was trimmed by 7 bases and J by 4 bases, leaving 11 bases between them. The CDR3 is 13 residues long. The DNA of the CDR3 is TGTGCCAGCAAGGAGGGCCGTAATCAGCCCCAGCATTTT. This translates into CASKEGRNQPQHF.

V and J are TRBV4-1 and TRBJ2-7, with a weak D call TRBD1 (5 bases). The CDR3 consists of 14 residues. Looked up from germline, CDR1 is MGHRA and CDR2 is YSYEKL. V lost 0 bases and J 7 bases, leaving 13 bases between the germline ends. This chain's CDR3 is CASSQDVRVGEQYF. The CDR3 DNA follows: TGCGCCAGCAGCCAAGATGTCAGGGTCGGAGAGCAGTACTTC.

The gene calls are TRBV30 and TRBJ1-2; 7 nucleotides agree with TRBD1. The J segment lost 7 bases and the V segment lost 3 bases, leaving 17 bases of the junction unmatched. This CDR3 has 16 residues. CDR1 is GTSNPN and CDR2 is SVGIG in the germline V gene (reference sequence). CDR3 sequence: CAWSRDRAVPSSGYTF. Here the CDR3 DNA reads TGTGCCTGGAGCCGGGACAGAGCTGTCCCTTCATCTGGCTACACCTTC.

CDR3: CASQQGDSPLHF. CDR3 DNA: TGCGCCAGCCAGCAGGGCGATTCACCCCTCCACTTT. The chain uses TRBV4-3 and TRBJ1-6; D is perhaps TRBD1 (5 bases). Germline-derived CDR1 and CDR2 are LGHNA and YSLEER. Trimming cost V 8 bases and J 8 bases, with 10 bases left between them. The CDR3 runs 12 residues.

The DNA for the CDR3 is TGTGCCAGCAGGCCCGGGCAGGGTCTAAACTATGGCTACACCTTC. This sequence encodes CASRPGQGLNYGYTF. V is TRBV6-1 and J is TRBJ1-2; maybe TRBD1 (5 bases). Trimming shortened V by 6 bases and J by 2 bases, and 16 bases separated the two germline ends. The germline gives CDR1 MNHNS, CDR2 SASEGT. There are 15 residues in the CDR3.

About this clone: Other DNA variants within this sample encode the same CDR3. This chain links TRBV2 with TRBJ2-1, with a possible D match to TRBD2 (6 bases). The germline V and J ends were trimmed by 9 bases and 9 bases, with 9 bases remaining between them. Germline values: CDR1 SNHLY, CDR2 FYNNEI. This CDR3 has 10 residues. The CDR3 coding sequence is TGTGCCAGTAGCGGCGGTGAGCAGTTCTTC. Amino acids: CASSGGEQFF.

The V and J genes are TRBV6-5 and TRBJ1-3, with a weak D call TRBD1 (6 bases). CDR1 and CDR2 (germline): MNHEY, SVGAGI. Trimming stripped 2 bases from V and 0 bases from J, with 11 bases between. There are 16 residues in the CDR3. The CDR3 sequence is CASSYTGQHSGNTIYF. DNA of the CDR3: TGTGCCAGCAGTTACACCGGACAGCACTCTGGAAACACCATATATTTT.

The genes are TRBV7-2 and TRBJ2-1; 9 bases align to TRBD1. This CDR3 is built from 16 residues. Germline CDR1 reads SGHTA; CDR2 reads FQGNSA. The junction had 3 bases not matched to a gene; V was cut back by 1 base and J by 2 bases. Here the CDR3 reads CASSLGGQGTYNEQFF. Written as DNA, the CDR3 is TGTGCCAGCAGCTTAGGGGGACAGGGAACCTACAATGAGCAGTTCTTC.